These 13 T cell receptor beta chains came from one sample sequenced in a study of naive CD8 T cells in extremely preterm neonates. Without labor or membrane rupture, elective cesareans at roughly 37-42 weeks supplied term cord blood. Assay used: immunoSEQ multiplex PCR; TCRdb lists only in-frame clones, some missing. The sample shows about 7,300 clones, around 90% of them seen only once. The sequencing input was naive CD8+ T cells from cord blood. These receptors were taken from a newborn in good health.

CDR3: CASSSSGRNEQFF. The CDR3 nucleotides read TGCGCCAGCAGCTCTAGCGGGAGAAATGAGCAGTTCTTC. The chain uses TRBV5-1 and TRBJ2-1; 10 nucleotides line up with TRBD2. Germline CDR1 and CDR2: SGHRS and YFSETQ. Trimming took 3 bases from V and 7 from J; bases not matched to a gene: 1. The CDR3 runs 13 residues.

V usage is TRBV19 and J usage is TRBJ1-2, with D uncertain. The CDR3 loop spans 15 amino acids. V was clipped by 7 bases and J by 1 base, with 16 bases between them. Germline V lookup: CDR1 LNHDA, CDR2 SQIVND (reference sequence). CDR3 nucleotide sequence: TGTGCCAGTAAAAACGCCAGGTCCTTTAACTATGGCTACACCTTC. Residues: CASKNARSFNYGYTF.

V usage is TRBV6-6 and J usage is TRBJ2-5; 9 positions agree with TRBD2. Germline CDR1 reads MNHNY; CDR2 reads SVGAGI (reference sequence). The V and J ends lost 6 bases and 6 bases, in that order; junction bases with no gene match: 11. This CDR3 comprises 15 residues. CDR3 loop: CASSPGSGGRKTQYF. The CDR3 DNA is TGTGCCAGCAGCCCCGGGAGCGGGGGGCGAAAGACCCAGTACTTC.

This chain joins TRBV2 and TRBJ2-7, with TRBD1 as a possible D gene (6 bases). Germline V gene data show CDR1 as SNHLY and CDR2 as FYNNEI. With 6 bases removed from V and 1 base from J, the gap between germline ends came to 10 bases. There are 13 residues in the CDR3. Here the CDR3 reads CASSPGQSYEQYF. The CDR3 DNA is TGTGCCAGCAGCCCGGGACAATCCTACGAGCAGTACTTC.

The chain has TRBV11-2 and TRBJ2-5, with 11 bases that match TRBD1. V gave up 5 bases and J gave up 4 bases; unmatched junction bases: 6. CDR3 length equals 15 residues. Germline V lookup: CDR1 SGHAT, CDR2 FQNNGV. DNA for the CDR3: TGTGCCAGCAGCCCAACGGGACAGGGGGGAGAGACCCAGTACTTC. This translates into CASSPTGQGGETQYF.

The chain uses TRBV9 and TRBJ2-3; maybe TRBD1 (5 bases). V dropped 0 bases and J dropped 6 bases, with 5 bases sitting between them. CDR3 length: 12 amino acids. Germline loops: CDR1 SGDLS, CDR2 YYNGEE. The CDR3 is CASSVGGDTQYF. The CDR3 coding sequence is TGTGCCAGCAGCGTAGGGGGCGATACGCAGTATTTT.

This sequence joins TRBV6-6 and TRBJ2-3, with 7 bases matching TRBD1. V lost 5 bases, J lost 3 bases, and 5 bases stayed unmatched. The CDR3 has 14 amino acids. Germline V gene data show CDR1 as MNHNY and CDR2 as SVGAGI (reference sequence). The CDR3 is CASSETGWTDTQYF. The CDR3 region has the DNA TGTGCCAGCAGTGAGACAGGGTGGACAGATACGCAGTATTTT.

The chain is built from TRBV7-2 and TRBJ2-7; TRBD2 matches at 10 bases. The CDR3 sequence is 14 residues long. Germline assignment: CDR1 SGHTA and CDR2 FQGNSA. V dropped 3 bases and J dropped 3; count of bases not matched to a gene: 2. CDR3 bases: TGTGCCAGCAGCTTCGGACTAGCGGTCTACGAGCAGTACTTC. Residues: CASSFGLAVYEQYF.

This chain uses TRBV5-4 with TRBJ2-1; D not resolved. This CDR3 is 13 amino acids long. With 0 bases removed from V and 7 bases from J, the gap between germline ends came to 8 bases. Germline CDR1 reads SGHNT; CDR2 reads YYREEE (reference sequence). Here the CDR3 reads CASSLVDSNEQFF. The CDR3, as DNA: TGTGCCAGCAGCTTGGTAGATAGTAATGAGCAGTTCTTC.

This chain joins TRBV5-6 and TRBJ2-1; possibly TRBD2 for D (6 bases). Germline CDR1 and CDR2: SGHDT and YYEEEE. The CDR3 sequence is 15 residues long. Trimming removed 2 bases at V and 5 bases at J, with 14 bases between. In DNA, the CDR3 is TGTGCCAGCAGCTTTGTGAGGCGGGACCACAATGAGCAGTTCTTC. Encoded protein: CASSFVRRDHNEQFF.

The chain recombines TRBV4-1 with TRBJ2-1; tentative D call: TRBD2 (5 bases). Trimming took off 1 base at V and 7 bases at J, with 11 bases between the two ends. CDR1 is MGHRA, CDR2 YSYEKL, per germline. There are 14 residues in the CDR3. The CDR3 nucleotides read TGCGCCAGCAGCCAAGCCGGGGTCTGGAATGAGCAGTTCTTC. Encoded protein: CASSQAGVWNEQFF.

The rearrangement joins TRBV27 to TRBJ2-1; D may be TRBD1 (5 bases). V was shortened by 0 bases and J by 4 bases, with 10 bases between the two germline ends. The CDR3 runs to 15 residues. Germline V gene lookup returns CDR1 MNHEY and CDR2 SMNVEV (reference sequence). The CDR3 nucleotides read TGTGCCAGCAGTTTATCTGGGGCCGGGTACAATGAGCAGTTCTTC. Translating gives CASSLSGAGYNEQFF.

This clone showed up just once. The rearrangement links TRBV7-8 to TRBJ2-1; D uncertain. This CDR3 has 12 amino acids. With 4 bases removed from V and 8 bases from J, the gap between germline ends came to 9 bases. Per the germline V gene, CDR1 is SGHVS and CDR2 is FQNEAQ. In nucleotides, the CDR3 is TGTGCCAGCAGCTCTAGGAACGATGAGCAGTTCTTC. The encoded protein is CASSSRNDEQFF.